The rows below give T cell receptor beta chains drawn from one sample of a study of blood T cells in healthy people across ages. TCRdb ran MiXCR on the 5' RACE reads and lists one entry per CDR3 protein. The sample records about 1.6 million distinct CDR3 sequences, about 35% being singletons. Sequences were obtained from blood. The source is a woman aged 30 to 39 in good health. Each CDR3 is given with its conserved first and last residue. The D gene is left open where the match is weak. Only part of the rows carry a size: once, few, many, or a class if the clone is expanded.

TRBD1 | TRBJ2-7 | few | TRBV7-9 | TGTGCCAGCAGCGCCGGACAGGGGATATCCTACGAGCAGTACTTC | CASSAGQGISYEQYF
NA | TRBJ2-5 | once | TRBV9 | TGTGCCAGCAGCGTAGAGGCAGCTACGGTGCAGTACTTC | CASSVEAATVQYF
TRBD1 | TRBJ2-7 | NA | TRBV4-1 | TGCGCCAGCAGCTGGGACAGGGGGCTCGAGCAGTACTTC | CASSWDRGLEQYF
NA | TRBJ2-1 | few | TRBV6-5 | TGTGCCAGCAGGACGACCAGCGACTACTACAATGAGCAGTTCTTC | CASRTTSDYYNEQFF
TRBD1 | TRBJ1-2 | few | TRBV6-1 | TGTGCCAGCAGTGAGACTCTACGACAGGGGGCCTACTATGGCTACACCTTC | CASSETLRQGAYYGYTF
NA | TRBJ1-4 | few | TRBV18 | TGTGCCAGCTCACCAGTGAGAGGAAAAGGGGCTAATGAAAAACTGTTTTTT | CASSPVRGKGANEKLFF
NA | TRBJ1-5 | many | TRBV15 | TGTGCCACCAGCAGAGGACAGACTCAGCCCCAGCATTTT | CATSRGQTQPQHF
NA | TRBJ2-1 | few | TRBV30 | TGTGCCTGGACGCCTTACTACGTCAATGAGCAGTTCTTC | CAWTPYYVNEQFF
NA | TRBJ1-1 | NA | TRBV20-1 | TGCAGTGCTAGATCTGCCTCCTTGAACACTGAAGCTTTCTTT | CSARSASLNTEAFF
TRBD2 | TRBJ2-5 | NA | TRBV2 | TGTGCCAGCCTAGCGGGTAACCAAGAGACCCAGTACTTC | CASLAGNQETQYF
NA | TRBJ1-1 | NA | TRBV9 | TGTGCCAGCAGCGGGGGCGGGAACACTGAAGCTTTCTTT | CASSGGGNTEAFF
NA | TRBJ2-3 | few | TRBV28 | TGTGCCAGCAGTTTATGGACTAGGGGAGATACGCAGTATTTT | CASSLWTRGDTQYF
NA | TRBJ1-1 | NA | TRBV28 | TGTGCCAGCAGAGTAAGAGCGACCACTGAAGCTTTCTTT | CASRVRATTEAFF
NA | TRBJ1-2 | few | TRBV6-5 | TGTGCCAGCAGTTACTCTGCAGGGGATTACTATGGCTACACCTTC | CASSYSAGDYYGYTF
NA | TRBJ2-7 | NA | TRBV21-1 | TGTGCCAGCAGCAAAAAACCGCCGGGACAGGGGAGTCCATACGAGCAGTACTTC | CASSKKPPGQGSPYEQYF
NA | TRBJ2-2 | few | TRBV7-2 | TGTGCCAGCAGCTTAGACGAGGGTAGGGAGCTGTTTTTT | CASSLDEGRELFF
NA | TRBJ2-1 | NA | TRBV9 | TGTGCCAGCAGCGGATCCAGGTCCCCATACAATGAGCAGTTCTTC | CASSGSRSPYNEQFF
TRBD1 | TRBJ2-7 | NA | TRBV5-6 | TGTGCCAGCAGCTTTTCGGTGGGACAGGGGGCCTACGAGCAGTACTTC | CASSFSVGQGAYEQYF
NA | TRBJ1-6 | NA | TRBV6-1 | TGTGCCAGCAGTCCGTTAATTTTGTCACCCCTCCACTTT | CASSPLILSPLHF
NA | TRBJ2-7 | few | TRBV7-6 | TGTGCCAGCAGCATCTCCGGGCCCTACGAGCAGTACTTC | CASSISGPYEQYF
TRBD1 | TRBJ2-3 | NA | TRBV27 | TGTGCCAGCAGACAGGGGACCCTCACAGATACGCAGTATTTT | CASRQGTLTDTQYF
NA | TRBJ2-5 | few | TRBV10-2 | TGCGCCAGCAGTGATCCGAGACAGGTATACCAAGAGACCCAGTACTTC | CASSDPRQVYQETQYF
NA | TRBJ2-5 | NA | TRBV20-1 | TGCAGTGCTACGGGTTGGTGGGGGTATTTGGAGACCCAGTACTTC | CSATGWWGYLETQYF
TRBD1 | TRBJ1-2 | few | TRBV20-1 | TGCAGTGCTACCGGGACAGGGAAGAACTATGGCTACACCTTC | CSATGTGKNYGYTF
TRBD1 | TRBJ1-1 | once | TRBV29-1 | TGTAGCGGCAGGGGGGCGACGGGTACTGAAGCTTTCTTT | CSGRGATGTEAFF
TRBD2 | TRBJ2-1 | few | TRBV4-2 | TGTGCCAGCAGCCAAGACCGACTAGCGGGAGAGGATGAGCAGTTCTTC | CASSQDRLAGEDEQFF
TRBD1 | TRBJ2-1 | NA | TRBV7-6 | TGTGCCAGCAGCTCTGGACAGGGAGGTTTCAATGAGCAGTTCTTC | CASSSGQGGFNEQFF
TRBD1 | TRBJ1-1 | many | TRBV12-3/TRBV12-4 | TGTGCCAGCAGTTTGTCAGGGGGGACTGAAGCTTTCTTT | CASSLSGGTEAFF
NA | TRBJ2-7 | NA | TRBV28 | TGTGCCAGTTCCCGGGAAGTCCCCTACGAGCAGTACTTC | CASSREVPYEQYF